This entry lists 29 T cell receptor beta chains sequenced from one sample in a study of blood T cell repertoires in COVID-19. Sequenced by immunoSEQ multiplex PCR; TCRdb stores in-frame clones only, minus some. The sample has hundreds of thousands of clones, around 91% seen once. The specimen was PBMCs or T cells enriched from blood (not recorded which). Receptor source: a woman aged 18-29 years with acute COVID-19.

The gene calls are TRBV28 and TRBJ2-7, with TRBD2 matching 10 bases. The CDR3 sequence is 14 residues long. Per germline, CDR1 MDHEN and CDR2 SYDVKM. V shed 8 bases and J 0 bases; nucleotides not matched to a gene: 4. This chain's CDR3 is CASAGTSDSYEQYF. CDR3 nucleotide sequence: TGTGCCAGCGCCGGGACTAGCGACTCCTACGAGCAGTACTTC. Full variable domain (missing parts from reference TRBV28 and TRBJ2-7): DVKVTQSSRYLVKRTGEKVFLECVQDMDHENMFWYRQDPGLGLRLIYFSYDVKMKEKGDIPEGYSVSREKKERFSLILESASTNQTSMYLCASAGTSDSYEQYFGPGTRLTVT.

In this sample, this clone turned up once. The chain combines TRBV5-6 with TRBJ1-2; D not resolved. Trimming removed 1 base at V and 7 bases at J, with 8 bases between. The CDR3 loop spans 12 amino acids. From germline, CDR1 is SGHDT and CDR2 YYEEEE. The CDR3 coding sequence is TGTGCCAGCAGCTTGTTCCCGGGTGGCTACACCTTC. It yields the protein CASSLFPGGYTF.

This clone has a count of ten or more. The chain is built from TRBV6-1 and TRBJ2-3, with 12 bases identical to TRBD2. Germline V gives CDR1 MNHNS, CDR2 SASEGT. The length of the CDR3 is 15 residues. Trimming at V came to 2 bases and at J to 4 bases, leaving 1 base not matched to a gene. In DNA form, the CDR3 reads TGTGCCAGCAGTGAACTAGCGGGAGGGCCAGATACGCAGTATTTT. Translating it yields CASSELAGGPDTQYF.

This chain uses TRBV16 with TRBJ1-1; 7 bases map to TRBD1. CDR3 length: 14 amino acids. The germline V gene encodes CDR1 KGHSY and CDR2 FQNENV. J was trimmed by 6 bases and V by 1 base; bases with no gene match: 5. The DNA of the CDR3 is TGTGCCAGCAGCCAATGGACAGGAGTGGCTGAAGCTTTCTTT. This gives the protein CASSQWTGVAEAFF.

The V gene is TRBV19, the J gene TRBJ2-1, with 12 bases that match TRBD2. With V trimmed by 3 bases and J by 4 bases, 4 bases remained unmatched. Germline V gene sequence: CDR1 LNHDA, CDR2 SQIVND (reference sequence). The CDR3 is made up of 16 amino acids. The CDR3 protein is CASSIFLAGGYNEQFF. DNA of the CDR3: TGTGCCAGTAGTATTTTTCTAGCGGGAGGGTACAATGAGCAGTTCTTC.

The chain is built from TRBV3-1 (or the pseudogene TRBV3-2) and TRBJ2-1; no clear D. This CDR3 region has 14 residues. Germline CDR1 and CDR2: LGHDT and YNNKEL (reference sequence). Trimming removed 4 bases from V and 5 bases from J, with 12 bases in between. The CDR3 DNA sequence: TGTGCCAGCAGCCCTACCCAGCGTGACAATGAGCAGTTCTTC. It translates to CASSPTQRDNEQFF.

This clone was detected once. The V and J genes are TRBV27 and TRBJ2-3, with a tentative D call TRBD1 (6 bases). CDR1 is MNHEY and CDR2 is SMNVEV in the germline V gene (reference sequence). The CDR3 sequence is 12 residues long. Trimming left V 10 bases short and J 5 bases short, with 13 bases between. In DNA, the CDR3 is TGTGCCAACAACGACAGGAAAGATACGCAGTATTTT. It specifies CANNDRKDTQYF.

The rearrangement joins TRBV6-5 to TRBJ2-2; 9 positions match TRBD2. Germline CDR1 and CDR2: MNHEY and SVGAGI. J gave up 5 bases and V 6 bases, and 7 bases lay outside the gene matches. The length of the CDR3 is 15 residues. The CDR3 spells CASSTLAGDTGELFF. CDR3 DNA: TGTGCCAGCAGCACGTTAGCGGGAGATACCGGGGAGCTGTTTTTT.

The chain joins TRBV5-1 to TRBJ2-3; no clear D gene. V lost 4 bases and J lost 0, with 3 bases in between. The CDR3 consists of 12 residues. In germline, CDR1 is SGHRS, CDR2 YFSETQ. For the CDR3, the DNA is TGCGCCAGCAGCCTAAGCACAGATACGCAGTATTTT. This translates into CASSLSTDTQYF.

The chain is built from TRBV11-1 and TRBJ2-7; 8 nucleotides agree with TRBD2. V gave up 5 bases and J gave up 3 bases; unmatched junction bases: 9. The V gene's germline CDR1 is SGHAT and CDR2 FQDESV (reference sequence). The CDR3 extends over 15 amino acids. CDR3 residues: CASSTNSGTSYEQYF. The DNA of the CDR3 is TGTGCCAGCAGCACGAATTCCGGGACTAGCTACGAGCAGTACTTC.

The chain has TRBV30 and TRBJ1-6, with 7 nucleotides matching TRBD1. V lost 5 bases and J lost 10; bases outside the gene matches: 5. Per the germline V gene, CDR1 is GTSNPN and CDR2 is SVGIG (reference sequence). CDR3 length: 12 amino acids. CDR3 in amino acids: CAWVGGRSPLHF. In DNA form, the CDR3 reads TGTGCCTGGGTAGGGGGCAGATCACCCCTCCACTTT.

The chain is built from TRBV9 and TRBJ1-2, with D maybe TRBD1 (5 bases). The CDR3 loop spans 14 amino acids. The V and J ends lost 0 bases and 3 bases respectively, with 9 bases between them. Germline assignment: CDR1 SGDLS and CDR2 YYNGEE. The CDR3: CASSVGGEDYGYTF. The CDR3 DNA is TGTGCCAGCAGCGTAGGGGGGGAGGACTATGGCTACACCTTC.

The chain joins TRBV28 to TRBJ1-4; D perhaps matches TRBD1 (5 bases). The CDR3 runs 13 residues. The ends were cut back, 8 bases at V and 6 bases at J, with 13 bases in the middle. Germline CDR1 is MDHEN and CDR2 is SYDVKM. The DNA for the CDR3 is TGTGCCAGCCTTGACGGGGGGGATGAAAAACTGTTTTTT. Residues: CASLDGGDEKLFF.

This clone was recorded once. The chain is built from TRBV2 and TRBJ1-5, with TRBD1 matching over 7 bases. J gave up 2 bases and V 4 bases, and 2 bases lay outside the gene matches. This CDR3 has 14 amino acids. The germline V gene encodes CDR1 SNHLY and CDR2 FYNNEI. The CDR3 bases are TGTGCCAGCAGTGCAGGGGGTCGCAATCAGCCCCAGCATTTT. Translation gives CASSAGGRNQPQHF.

The V gene is TRBV6-5, the J gene TRBJ1-3; tentative D call: TRBD1 (6 bases). V lost 2 bases, J lost 4 bases, and 12 bases lay in between. This CDR3 has 15 residues. Germline CDR1 MNHEY, CDR2 SVGAGI. In DNA, the CDR3 is TGTGCCAGCAGTTACGCGACAGGACCAGGAAACACCATATATTTT. This encodes CASSYATGPGNTIYF.

The chain uses TRBV4-2 and TRBJ1-2; 11 bases are shared with TRBD1. The germline V gene encodes CDR1 LGHNA and CDR2 YNFKEQ. Trimming took 0 bases from V and 4 from J; bases not matched to a gene: 4. The CDR3 covers 16 residues. In nucleotides, the CDR3 is TGTGCCAGCAGCCAAGAAGGACAGGGGGCAATCTATGGCTACACCTTC. Residues: CASSQEGQGAIYGYTF.

The gene calls are TRBV24-1 and TRBJ2-3; 14 bases map to TRBD2. The CDR3 is 16 amino acids. V lost 5 bases and J lost 1; bases outside the gene matches: 1. Germline-derived CDR1 and CDR2 are KGHDR and SFDVKD. The CDR3 protein is CATSVGLAGGTDTQYF. CDR3 coding DNA: TGTGCCACCAGTGTGGGACTAGCGGGAGGCACAGATACGCAGTATTTT.

The chain links TRBV29-1 to TRBJ1-2; tentative D call: TRBD1 (5 bases). The CDR3 length is 12 residues. The germline gives CDR1 SQVTM, CDR2 ANQGSEA. The CDR3 loop reads CPRWDSNYGYTF. The CDR3 bases are TGCCCCAGGTGGGACTCTAACTATGGCTACACCTTC.

The chain couples TRBV24-1 to TRBJ2-1, with D possibly being TRBD2 (5 bases). Trimming removed 3 bases from V and 3 bases from J, with 8 bases in between. From germline, CDR1 is KGHDR and CDR2 SFDVKD. The CDR3 is 14 residues long. The CDR3 DNA follows: TGTGCCACCAGTGATGCCCGGGACTACAATGAGCAGTTCTTC. This gives the protein CATSDARDYNEQFF.

In nucleotides, the CDR3 is TGCAGCGTTGAAGATTTGGCCAGGGGGGTTTGGGTCAAAAACATTCAGTACTTC. Translated, it gives CSVEDLARGVWVKNIQYF. V and J are TRBV29-1 and TRBJ2-4; weak D call: TRBD1 (7 bases). Germline V gene sequence: CDR1 SQVTM, CDR2 ANQGSEA. The CDR3 has 18 residues. Trimming took off 0 bases at V and 3 bases at J, with 21 bases between the two ends.

This clone appeared a single time. The rearrangement uses TRBV7-8 and TRBJ1-1; D is perhaps TRBD1 (6 bases). V lost 2 bases and J lost 4, with 14 bases in between. This CDR3 is built from 15 residues. The germline V gene encodes CDR1 SGHVS and CDR2 FQNEAQ. The CDR3 here is CASSLYPGEGTEAFF. Here the CDR3 DNA reads TGTGCCAGCAGCTTATACCCAGGGGAGGGCACTGAAGCTTTCTTT.

The chain has TRBV5-1 and TRBJ1-6; 8 positions match TRBD1. The length of the CDR3 is 14 residues. J lost 8 bases, V lost 4 bases, and 5 bases had no gene match. Germline V gives CDR1 SGHRS, CDR2 YFSETQ. The CDR3 region is CASSTDRADSPLHF. The CDR3, as DNA: TGCGCCAGCAGCACGGACAGGGCGGATTCACCCCTCCACTTT.

The rearrangement uses TRBV9 and TRBJ2-3; perhaps TRBD1 as D (5 bases). Per germline, CDR1 SGDLS and CDR2 YYNGEE. V was cut by 1 base and J by 6 bases, with 12 bases left in between. The CDR3 covers 14 residues. For the CDR3, the DNA is TGTGCCAGCAGCGTACATCCAGGGAAGGATACGCAGTATTTT. This sequence encodes CASSVHPGKDTQYF.

The chain combines TRBV25-1 with TRBJ1-2, with D tentatively TRBD1 (6 bases). There are 15 residues in the CDR3. Per the germline V gene, CDR1 is MGHDK and CDR2 is SYGVNS. V gave up 2 bases and J gave up 1 base, with 11 bases separating them. CDR3 nucleotide sequence: TGTGCCAGCAGTGAAACAGGGAAGGGTAACTATGGCTACACCTTC. This gives the protein CASSETGKGNYGYTF.

This clone has only one observation. The V and J genes are TRBV6-5 and TRBJ2-5, with D possibly being TRBD1 (6 bases). The J call may be wrong; the DNA end is better matched by TRBJ2-7. Germline CDR1 is MNHEY and CDR2 is SVGAGI. This CDR3 comprises 15 residues. The CDR3 spells CASSYSGQSSYEQYF. The CDR3 DNA reads TGTGCCAGCAGTTATTCGGGACAAAGCTCCTACGAGCAGTACTTC.

This chain links TRBV30 with TRBJ1-5, with no clear D. CDR1 and CDR2 from the germline V gene are GTSNPN and SVGIG (reference sequence). The V end was cut by 2 bases, the J end by 2 bases, with 10 bases between. The CDR3 runs 14 residues. CDR3 region: CAWSYSVGNQPQHF. The CDR3 DNA reads TGTGCCTGGAGTTATAGTGTGGGCAATCAGCCCCAGCATTTT.

This chain links TRBV20-1 with TRBJ2-1; weak D call: TRBD1 (5 bases). V lost 3 bases and J 0 bases, leaving 12 bases between the germline ends. CDR3 length: 15 amino acids. Germline values: CDR1 DFQATT, CDR2 SNEGSKA (reference sequence). CDR3 DNA sequence: TGCAGTGCTAGTCTGGGGCCAAGCTCCTACAATGAGCAGTTCTTC. Amino acid sequence: CSASLGPSSYNEQFF.

The chain links TRBV5-1 to TRBJ1-1; 7 nucleotides align to TRBD1. There are 15 residues in the CDR3. CDR1 and CDR2 (germline): SGHRS, YFSETQ. Trimming removed 4 bases from V and 0 bases from J; junction bases left unmatched: 6. The CDR3 DNA reads as TGCGCCAGCAGCCGAGGGACAGTCATGAACACTGAAGCTTTCTTT. Its translation: CASSRGTVMNTEAFF.

The rearrangement links TRBV19 to TRBJ2-1, with 7 bases that match TRBD2. Germline loops: CDR1 LNHDA, CDR2 SQIVND (reference sequence). CDR3 size: 16 residues. Germline trimming cut 4 bases from V and 7 bases from J; bases unmatched to any gene: 13. The CDR3 DNA reads TGTGCCAGTAGTAGCCACCCTAGCGGAGGGCTTAATGAGCAGTTCTTC. Its protein product is CASSSHPSGGLNEQFF.